The present TCR beta chain was sequenced within a study of chemoradiotherapy in HPV16-positive cancers. Germline lookup yields CDR1 MNHEY and CDR2 SMNVEV (reference sequence). The CDR3 is 14 residues long. V gave up 3 bases and J gave up 0 bases, with 8 bases separating them. The method was immunoSEQ multiplex PCR; TCRdb's version includes in-frame clones alone and lacks a portion of them. This sample has 8,000 to 10,000 clones; roughly nine tenths occur once, and the top ten carry roughly 12%. This sequence was found in a human donor with HPV-associated anogenital cancer. The sample was blood, taken from a patient who underwent chemoradiotherapy. J is TRBJ2-5 and V is TRBV27, with D maybe TRBD1 (6 bases). DNA for the CDR3: TGTGCCAGCAGTTTCGACAGGCACCAAGAGACCCAGTACTTC. Its protein is CASSFDRHQETQYF.